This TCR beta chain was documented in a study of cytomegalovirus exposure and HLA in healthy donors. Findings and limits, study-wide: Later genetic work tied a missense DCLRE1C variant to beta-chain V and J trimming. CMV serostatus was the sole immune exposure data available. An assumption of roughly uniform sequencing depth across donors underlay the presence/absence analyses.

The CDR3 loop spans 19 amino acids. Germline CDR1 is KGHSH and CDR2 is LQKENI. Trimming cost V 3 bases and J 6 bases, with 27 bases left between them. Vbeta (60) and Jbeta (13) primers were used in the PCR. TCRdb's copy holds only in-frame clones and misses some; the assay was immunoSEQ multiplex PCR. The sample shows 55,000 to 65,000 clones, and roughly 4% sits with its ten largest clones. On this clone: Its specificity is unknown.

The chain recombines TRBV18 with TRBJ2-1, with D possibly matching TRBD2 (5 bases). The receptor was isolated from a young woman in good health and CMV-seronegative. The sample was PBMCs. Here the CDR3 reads CASSPSWQNLAMRLNEQFF. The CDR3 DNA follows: TGTGCCAGCTCACCCTCGTGGCAGAACCTAGCAATGAGGCTCAATGAGCAGTTCTTC. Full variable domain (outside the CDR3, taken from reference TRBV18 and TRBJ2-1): NAGVMQNPRHLVRRRGQEARLRCSPMKGHSHVYWYRQLPEEGLKFMVYLQKENIIDESGMPKERFSAEFPKEGPSILRIQQVVRGDSAAYFCASSPSWQNLAMRLNEQFFGPGTRLTVL.